Following are 26 T cell receptor beta chains from one sample sequenced in a study of response to subunit inactivated influenza vaccine. MiXCR was run by TCRdb on the RT-PCR reads, yielding one entry per CDR3 protein. The sample shows under 800,000 distinct CDR3 sequences, approximately 15% of them seen only once. The sequencing here drew on PBMCs from blood, taken around two weeks before vaccination. Every receptor here comes from a man in his fifties or sixties who received an inactivated influenza vaccine.

The gene calls are TRBV6-2 or TRBV6-3 and TRBJ2-3; no reliable D call. Germline CDR1 MNHEY, CDR2 SVGEGT. The CDR3 totals 13 residues. Trimming pared 4 bases from V and 4 bases from J, leaving 9 bases between. CDR3 sequence: CASSWASPDTQYF. The CDR3 DNA sequence: TGTGCCAGCAGTTGGGCCTCTCCAGATACGCAGTATTTT.

J is TRBJ1-6 and V is TRBV6-5, with D perhaps TRBD1 (5 bases). Germline CDR1 reads MNHEY; CDR2 reads SVGAGI. V lost 0 bases and J 0 bases, leaving 15 bases between the germline ends. This CDR3 has 19 amino acids. The CDR3 DNA is TGTGCCAGCAGTTACTCTAGTTGGAGGGGAGGCTCCTATAATTCACCCCTCCACTTT. This translates into CASSYSSWRGGSYNSPLHF.

The chain uses TRBV11-2 and TRBJ2-7, with D tentatively TRBD1 (5 bases). Trimming took off 6 bases at V and 5 bases at J, with 14 bases between the two ends. Per germline, CDR1 SGHAT and CDR2 FQNNGV. The CDR3 is made up of 13 amino acids. Here the CDR3 DNA reads TGTGCCAGCAGATACCAGGGCAGCAACGAGCAGTACTTC. Its translation: CASRYQGSNEQYF.

This clonotype has a handful of counts. The V call is TRBV3-1, the J call TRBJ2-7; 8 bases map to TRBD2. The CDR3 loop spans 15 amino acids. In germline, CDR1 is LGHDT, CDR2 YNNKEL (reference sequence). The ends lost 6 bases at V and 4 bases at J; junction bases unmatched: 11. This CDR3 is CASRAATAGVYEQYF. CDR3 DNA sequence: TGTGCCAGCAGGGCAGCGACAGCGGGAGTTTACGAGCAGTACTTC.

This clonotype was counted a few times. This chain links TRBV2 with TRBJ1-5, with D tentatively TRBD1 (5 bases). Per the germline V gene, CDR1 is SNHLY and CDR2 is FYNNEI. This CDR3 is built from 13 residues. The V and J ends lost 5 bases and 8 bases respectively, with 13 bases between them. CDR3 loop: CASSLRRGEPQHF. CDR3 DNA: TGTGCCAGCAGTTTAAGGCGGGGGGAGCCCCAGCATTTT.

The rearrangement joins TRBV4-3 to TRBJ2-3; D might be TRBD1 or TRBD2, each matching 6 bases. Trimming left V 0 bases short and J 1 base short, with 14 bases between. There are 17 residues in the CDR3. Germline CDR1 reads LGHNA; CDR2 reads YSLEER. CDR3 loop: CASSQDSWGAGTDTQYF. The CDR3 coding sequence is TGCGCCAGCAGCCAAGATAGTTGGGGGGCCGGCACAGATACGCAGTATTTT.

A few counts support this clonotype. The J gene is TRBJ2-7, the V gene TRBV5-1, with TRBD2 identical over 7 bases. Losses at the gene ends were 3 bases for V and 5 bases for J; bases not matched to a gene: 5. This CDR3 contains 13 residues. Germline values: CDR1 SGHRS, CDR2 YFSETQ. This CDR3 reads CASSSGGFNEQYF. DNA of the CDR3: TGCGCCAGCAGCTCGGGGGGTTTCAACGAGCAGTACTTC. Variable domain in full (rest from reference TRBV5-1 and TRBJ2-7): KAGVTQTPRYLIKTRGQQVTLSCSPISGHRSVSWYQQTPGQGLQFLFEYFSETQRNKGNFPGRFSGRQFSNSRSEMNVSTLELGDSALYLCASSSGGFNEQYFGPGTRLTVT.

The chain recombines TRBV24-1 with TRBJ2-2; 8 bases agree with TRBD2. From germline, CDR1 is KGHDR and CDR2 SFDVKD. The CDR3 spans 13 residues. The V gene end was trimmed by 10 bases and the J gene end by 5 bases; junction bases not matched to a gene: 5. CDR3 amino acids: CATSGGPTGELFF. For the CDR3, the DNA is TGTGCCACGTCGGGGGGGCCTACCGGGGAGCTGTTTTTT.

This clonotype was recorded a few times. The rearrangement links TRBV3-1 to TRBJ1-5; D is ambiguous. V was cut by 1 base and J by 6 bases, with 4 bases left in between. CDR1 LGHDT and CDR2 YNNKEL come from the germline V gene (reference sequence). The CDR3 is 12 residues long. CDR3 bases: TGTGCCAGCAGCCAAGGTCCTCAGCCCCAGCATTTT. It specifies CASSQGPQPQHF.

The chain employs TRBV10-3 and TRBJ2-3, with no clear D. V was shortened by 4 bases and J by 0 bases, with 5 bases between the two germline ends. Germline values: CDR1 ENHRY, CDR2 SYGVKD. CDR3 size: 13 residues. The CDR3 region has the DNA TGTGCCATCAGTGGGAAAAGCACAGATACGCAGTATTTT. Its translation: CAISGKSTDTQYF.

This chain joins TRBV11-1 and TRBJ2-7; TRBD2 might be the D (6 bases). The CDR3 has 18 residues. V was cut by 6 bases and J by 5 bases, with 29 bases left in between. CDR1 is SGHAT, CDR2 FQDESV, per germline (reference sequence). The CDR3 bases are TGTGCCAGCAGTCGGGAGCCCGGGTCCCTCGTTTCGACGCACGAGCAGTACTTC. Protein: CASSREPGSLVSTHEQYF.

The chain employs TRBV7-9 and TRBJ2-2; D tentatively fits TRBD1 or TRBD2 (5 bases each). Trimming took 4 bases from V and 1 from J, leaving 13 bases between them. The CDR3 runs to 16 residues. The V gene's germline CDR1 is SEHNR and CDR2 FQNEAQ (reference sequence). The CDR3 spells CASSWSGTVNTGELFF. The CDR3 nucleotides are TGTGCCAGCAGCTGGTCCGGGACGGTGAACACCGGGGAGCTGTTTTTT. Based on the CDR3 plus reference TRBV7-9 and TRBJ2-2, the full variable domain is DTGVSQNPRHKITKRGQNVTFRCDPISEHNRLYWYRQTLGQGPEFLTYFQNEAQLEKSRLLSDRFSAERPKGSFSTLEIQRTEQGDSAMYLCASSWSGTVNTGELFFGEGSRLTVL.

The chain joins TRBV4-2 to TRBJ1-2, with 9 bases identical to TRBD1. V shed 4 bases, J shed 8 bases, and the junction held 14 bases outside the gene matches. Germline CDR1 and CDR2: LGHNA and YNFKEQ. The CDR3 length is 16 residues. The CDR3 spells CASSLIPPGQGKGYTF. The DNA of the CDR3 is TGTGCCAGCAGCCTCATCCCGCCGGGACAGGGTAAAGGCTACACCTTC.

This clonotype was picked up a small number of times. This sequence joins TRBV9 and TRBJ2-3; D is unclear. Germline V lookup: CDR1 SGDLS, CDR2 YYNGEE. Trimming cost V 0 bases and J 0 bases, with 8 bases left between them. This CDR3 region has 15 residues. The CDR3 DNA reads TGTGCCAGCAGCGTAGCGCAGGTTAGCACAGATACGCAGTATTTT. Protein sequence: CASSVAQVSTDTQYF. Together with reference TRBV9 and TRBJ2-3, the CDR3 gives the full variable domain: DSGVTQTPKHLITATGQRVTLRCSPRSGDLSVYWYQQSLDQGLQFLIQYYNGEERAKGNILERFSAQQFPDLHSELNLSSLELGDSALYFCASSVAQVSTDTQYFGPGTRLTVL.

The chain recombines TRBV27 with TRBJ2-1; no clear D. The CDR3 runs 13 residues. V lost 1 base and J lost 7, with 8 bases in between. In germline, CDR1 is MNHEY, CDR2 SMNVEV (reference sequence). DNA of the CDR3: TGTGCCAGCAGTTTATTAGAAGGGAATGAGCAGTTCTTC. It is translated as CASSLLEGNEQFF.

The chain couples TRBV15 to TRBJ2-1; 15 bases match TRBD2. CDR3 length: 21 amino acids. Germline assignment: CDR1 LNHNV and CDR2 YYDKDF (reference sequence). The V gene end was trimmed by 0 bases and the J gene end by 0 bases; junction bases not matched to a gene: 9. The CDR3 here is CATSRDRSGTSGRSSYNEQFF. The DNA for the CDR3 is TGTGCCACCAGCAGAGACCGGTCCGGGACTAGCGGGAGGAGCTCCTACAATGAGCAGTTCTTC.

This clonotype was counted a few times. V gene TRBV1 combines with J gene TRBJ1-5. TRBV1 counts as a pseudogene. This CDR3 comprises 18 residues. CDR3 DNA: TGCACCAGCAGCCCCCTACTACCGATCGGCGTGAGCAATCAGCCCCAGCATTTT. Amino acids: CTSSPLLPIGVSNQPQHF.

The chain carries TRBV10-3 and TRBJ2-1; a weak D match, TRBD2 (6 bases). This CDR3 spans 15 amino acids. V was shortened by 10 bases and J by 6 bases, with 22 bases between the two germline ends. Germline V CDR1 and CDR2: ENHRY, SYGVKD. DNA of the CDR3: TGTGCCAGCATACCCTATGGCGGGAATATCAATGAGCAGTTCTTC. This codes for CASIPYGGNINEQFF.

This clonotype has just a few counts. The chain combines TRBV2 with TRBJ1-2; perhaps TRBD1 as D (6 bases). The CDR3 is 14 residues long. Trimming stripped 3 bases from V and 4 bases from J, with 12 bases between. From germline, CDR1 is SNHLY and CDR2 FYNNEI. The CDR3 spells CASSDSGQIYGYTF. The DNA of the CDR3 is TGTGCCAGCAGTGACTCTGGACAGATCTATGGCTACACCTTC. Variable domain in full (rest from reference TRBV2 and TRBJ1-2): EPEVTQTPSHQVTQMGQEVILRCVPISNHLYFYWYRQILGQKVEFLVSFYNNEISEKSEIFDDQFSVERPDGSNFTLKIRSTKLEDSAMYFCASSDSGQIYGYTFGSGTRLTVV.

The table lists this clonotype with a few counts. V gene TRBV4-1 combines with J gene TRBJ1-3; unclear D gene. CDR3 size: 17 residues. V lost 0 bases and J 4 bases, leaving 16 bases between the germline ends. Germline V gives CDR1 MGHRA, CDR2 YSYEKL. The CDR3 protein is CASSQDFKSLTGNTIYF. The CDR3 coding sequence is TGCGCCAGCAGCCAAGATTTCAAGAGCCTAACAGGAAACACCATATATTTT.

There are a few counts of this clonotype. The chain has TRBV5-4 and TRBJ1-1; tentative D call: TRBD1 (6 bases). V lost 1 base, J lost 3 bases, and 10 bases lay in between. The CDR3 length is 14 residues. Germline V lookup: CDR1 SGHNT, CDR2 YYREEE (reference sequence). The CDR3 coding sequence is TGTGCCAGCAGCTTGTCAGGACAGTACACTGAAGCTTTCTTT. Translated, it gives CASSLSGQYTEAFF. Full variable domain (remainder filled in from reference TRBV5-4 and TRBJ1-1): ETGVTQSPTHLIKTRGQQVTLRCSSQSGHNTVSWYQQALGQGPQFIFQYYREEENGRGNFPPRFSGLQFPNYSSELNVNALELDDSALYLCASSLSGQYTEAFFGQGTRLTVV.

The chain employs TRBV29-1 and TRBJ2-7; 9 bases fit TRBD1. Trimming removed 7 bases from V and 6 bases from J; junction bases left unmatched: 16. Germline CDR1 SQVTM, CDR2 ANQGSEA. CDR3 size: 15 residues. CDR3: CSAAPQTGGRTEQYF. The CDR3 nucleotides are TGCAGCGCCGCACCGCAGACAGGGGGTAGGACCGAGCAGTACTTC.

The gene calls are TRBV27 and TRBJ2-5; 16 bases are a match to TRBD2. Germline trimming cut 5 bases from V and 6 bases from J; bases unmatched to any gene: 6. CDR1 is MNHEY and CDR2 is SMNVEV in the germline V gene (reference sequence). CDR3 length equals 16 residues. The CDR3, as DNA: TGTGCCAGCAGTCCGGGGACTAGCGGGGGGGCCCAGACCCAGTACTTC. It yields the protein CASSPGTSGGAQTQYF.

This clonotype was detected a few times. The chain combines TRBV4-2 with TRBJ2-1; 8 bases align to TRBD1. CDR1 and CDR2 (germline): LGHNA, YNFKEQ. V was pared by 6 bases and J by 6 bases, with 1 base of the junction left unmatched. The CDR3 covers 12 residues. The CDR3 nucleotides are TGTGCCAGCAGACAGGGGGGCAATGAGCAGTTCTTC. It specifies CASRQGGNEQFF.

This clonotype was counted only a few times. The chain recombines TRBV4-1 with TRBJ1-1; TRBD1 is a possible D gene (6 bases). V lost 6 bases, J lost 7 bases, and 18 bases lay in between. The germline V gene encodes CDR1 MGHRA and CDR2 YSYEKL. This CDR3 region has 14 residues. DNA for the CDR3: TGCGCCAGCAGTCCCGGGAGACAGGCTAATGAAGCTTTCTTT. Its translation: CASSPGRQANEAFF.

This clonotype was counted a few times. The chain recombines TRBV28 with TRBJ2-7; unclear D gene. This CDR3 is 14 amino acids long. Germline CDR1 is MDHEN and CDR2 is SYDVKM. Trimming removed 2 bases from V and 3 bases from J, with 11 bases in between. As DNA, the CDR3 is TGTGCCAGCAGTTTACTCCCGGGCAACTACGAGCAGTACTTC. It is translated as CASSLLPGNYEQYF.